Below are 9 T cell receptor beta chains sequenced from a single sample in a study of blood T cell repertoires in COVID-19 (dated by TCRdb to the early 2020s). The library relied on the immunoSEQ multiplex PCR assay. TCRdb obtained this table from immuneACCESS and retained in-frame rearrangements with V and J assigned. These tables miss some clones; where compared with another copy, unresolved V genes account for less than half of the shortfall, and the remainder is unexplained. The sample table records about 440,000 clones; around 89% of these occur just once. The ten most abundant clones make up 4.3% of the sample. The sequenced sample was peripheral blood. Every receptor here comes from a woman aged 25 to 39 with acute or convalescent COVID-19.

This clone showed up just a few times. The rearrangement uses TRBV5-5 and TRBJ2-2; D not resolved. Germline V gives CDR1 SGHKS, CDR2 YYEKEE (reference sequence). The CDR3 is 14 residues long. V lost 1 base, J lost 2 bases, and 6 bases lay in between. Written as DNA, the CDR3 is TGTGCCAGCAGCTTGTACACCAACACCGGGGAGCTGTTTTTT. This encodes CASSLYTNTGELFF.

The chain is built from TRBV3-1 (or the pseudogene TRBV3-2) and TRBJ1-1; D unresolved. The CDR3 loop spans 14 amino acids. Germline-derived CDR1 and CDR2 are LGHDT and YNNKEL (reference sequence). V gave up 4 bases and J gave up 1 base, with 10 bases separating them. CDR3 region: CASSPTDTNTEAFF. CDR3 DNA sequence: TGTGCCAGCAGCCCTACTGACACGAACACTGAAGCTTTCTTT.

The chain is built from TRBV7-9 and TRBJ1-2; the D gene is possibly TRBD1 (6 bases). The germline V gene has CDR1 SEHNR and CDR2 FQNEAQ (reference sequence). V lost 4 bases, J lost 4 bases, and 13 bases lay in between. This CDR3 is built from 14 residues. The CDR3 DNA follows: TGTGCCAGCAGCTCAAACAGGGAAACCTATGGCTACACCTTC. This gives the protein CASSSNRETYGYTF.

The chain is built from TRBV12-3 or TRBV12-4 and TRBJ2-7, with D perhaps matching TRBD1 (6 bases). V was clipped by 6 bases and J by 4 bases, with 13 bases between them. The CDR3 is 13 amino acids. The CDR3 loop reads CASSSGTPYEQYF. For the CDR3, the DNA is TGTGCCAGCAGCTCAGGGACACCGTACGAGCAGTACTTC.

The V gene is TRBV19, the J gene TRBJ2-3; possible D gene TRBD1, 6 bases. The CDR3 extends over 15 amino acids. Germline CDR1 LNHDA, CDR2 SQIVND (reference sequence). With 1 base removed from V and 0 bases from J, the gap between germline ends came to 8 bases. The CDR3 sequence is CASSIGGGSTDTQYF. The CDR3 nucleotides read TGTGCCAGTAGTATAGGAGGGGGAAGCACAGATACGCAGTATTTT.

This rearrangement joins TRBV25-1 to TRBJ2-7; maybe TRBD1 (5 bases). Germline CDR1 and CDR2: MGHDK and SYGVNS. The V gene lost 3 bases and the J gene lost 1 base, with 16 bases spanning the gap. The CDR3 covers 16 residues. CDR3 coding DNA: TGTGCCAGCAGTGAGACTGCGACAGTCGATTCCTACGAGCAGTACTTC. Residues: CASSETATVDSYEQYF.

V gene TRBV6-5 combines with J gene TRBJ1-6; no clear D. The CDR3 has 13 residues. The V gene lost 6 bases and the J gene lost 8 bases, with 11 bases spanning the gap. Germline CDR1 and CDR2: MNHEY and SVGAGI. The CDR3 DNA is TGTGCCAGCAGCGCTTCGGAGGATTCACCCCTCCACTTT. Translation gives CASSASEDSPLHF.

CDR3 DNA: TGTGCCAGCAGCCATAGGGCCGGACAGGGGGTCCGTAATTCACCCCTCCACTTT. Its translation is CASSHRAGQGVRNSPLHF. This chain connects TRBV14 to TRBJ1-6; TRBD1 aligns across 10 bases. The germline CDR1 and CDR2 sequences are SGHDN and FVKESK. The CDR3 is 18 residues long. V gave up 3 bases and J gave up 6 bases; unmatched junction bases: 11.

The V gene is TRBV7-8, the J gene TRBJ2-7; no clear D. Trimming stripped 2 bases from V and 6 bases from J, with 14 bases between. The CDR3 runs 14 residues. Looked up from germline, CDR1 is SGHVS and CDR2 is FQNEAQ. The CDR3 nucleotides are TGTGCCAGCAGCTTACAGTCCTACTACGCCGAGCAGTACTTC. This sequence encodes CASSLQSYYAEQYF.